The 21 T cell receptor beta chains below come from one sample, sequenced in a study of blood T cell repertoires in COVID-19. Clones were sequenced by immunoSEQ multiplex PCR, and TCRdb holds only the in-frame ones, with some missing. The sample comprises under 300,000 clones, around 81% of which are singletons, and roughly 2.9% rests with the top ten. The sample taken for sequencing was peripheral blood. Every receptor here comes from a woman aged 55-70 years with active or convalescent COVID-19.

This sequence joins TRBV5-6 and TRBJ1-3; a weak D match, TRBD1 (6 bases). Per germline, CDR1 SGHDT and CDR2 YYEEEE. Trimming removed 0 bases at V and 3 bases at J, with 13 bases between. The CDR3 loop spans 16 amino acids. The chain's CDR3 is CASSLVGGAFGNTIYF. CDR3 in DNA: TGTGCCAGCAGCTTGGTTGGGGGCGCGTTTGGAAACACCATATATTTT.

A single count supports this clone. V and J are TRBV4-3 and TRBJ1-4; no firm D call. The CDR3 contains 15 residues. V lost 0 bases and J lost 4, with 9 bases in between. Germline loops: CDR1 LGHNA, CDR2 YSLEER. The CDR3 bases are TGCGCCAGCAGCCAAGAAGTAGAGGATAATGAAAAACTGTTTTTT. Residues: CASSQEVEDNEKLFF.

This clone was recorded a few times. The gene calls are TRBV2 and TRBJ2-7; maybe TRBD1 (6 bases). The germline V and J ends were trimmed by 11 bases and 7 bases, with 12 bases remaining between them. Germline CDR1 reads SNHLY; CDR2 reads FYNNEI. The length of the CDR3 is 10 residues. Here the CDR3 reads CAVQGWEQYF. The CDR3 DNA follows: TGTGCCGTACAGGGTTGGGAGCAGTACTTC.

As for this clone: Other DNA sequences in the same sample also yield this CDR3. The V and J genes are TRBV27 and TRBJ2-7, with 9 bases matching TRBD1. The length of the CDR3 is 14 residues. V shed 6 bases and J 4 bases; nucleotides not matched to a gene: 7. Germline V gene lookup returns CDR1 MNHEY and CDR2 SMNVEV (reference sequence). CDR3 residues: CASSQGTGPYEQYF. The CDR3 DNA follows: TGTGCCAGCAGCCAAGGGACAGGGCCTTACGAGCAGTACTTC.

The chain couples TRBV7-9 to TRBJ2-1, with a possible D match to TRBD2 (6 bases). Looked up from germline, CDR1 is SEHNR and CDR2 is FQNEAQ (reference sequence). The length of the CDR3 is 11 residues. Trimming cost V 3 bases and J 10 bases, with 7 bases left between them. CDR3 region: CASSFSGEQFF. In DNA form, the CDR3 reads TGTGCCAGCAGCTTCAGCGGGGAGCAGTTCTTC.

This chain connects TRBV12-3 or TRBV12-4 to TRBJ2-2; D is perhaps TRBD1 (5 bases). The CDR3 is made up of 12 amino acids. V lost 10 bases, J lost 1 base, and 7 bases lay in between. In DNA form, the CDR3 reads TGTGCCAACGGACAGAACACCGGGGAGCTGTTTTTT. Translation: CANGQNTGELFF.

The chain is built from TRBV10-1 and TRBJ2-7, with 7 bases lining up with TRBD1. V lost 3 bases, J lost 1 base, and 6 bases stayed unmatched. CDR3 length equals 15 residues. Germline V gene sequence: CDR1 WNHNN, CDR2 SYGVQD (reference sequence). DNA of the CDR3: TGCGCCAGCAGTGACCTGCGACAGGGATCCTACGAGCAGTACTTC. Protein sequence: CASSDLRQGSYEQYF.

This rearrangement joins TRBV5-4 to TRBJ2-7, with TRBD1 matching over 8 bases. CDR3 length equals 14 residues. CDR1 SGHNT and CDR2 YYREEE come from the germline V gene (reference sequence). Trimming cost V 2 bases and J 3 bases; bases outside gene matches: 4. CDR3 nucleotides: TGTGCCAGCAGCTTAGGGACAGGCAACTACGAGCAGTACTTC. This gives the protein CASSLGTGNYEQYF.

This chain links TRBV30 with TRBJ1-1; D might be TRBD1 (5 bases). V was pared by 8 bases and J by 1 base, with 11 bases between. The CDR3 extends over 12 amino acids. Germline V lookup: CDR1 GTSNPN, CDR2 SVGIG (reference sequence). The CDR3 sequence is CALDRANTEAFF. For the CDR3, the DNA is TGTGCCCTAGACAGAGCGAACACTGAAGCTTTCTTT.

The J gene is TRBJ1-4, the V gene TRBV5-6; perhaps TRBD1 as D (5 bases). V shed 1 base and J shed 5 bases, with 15 bases lying between them. The CDR3 contains 16 residues. The germline V gene has CDR1 SGHDT and CDR2 YYEEEE. DNA of the CDR3: TGTGCCAGCAGCTTGAAGGGGCAGGGAAGGAATGAAAAACTGTTTTTT. Encoded protein: CASSLKGQGRNEKLFF.

The chain uses TRBV10-3 and TRBJ1-3, with a tentative D call TRBD1 (5 bases). Trimming removed 3 bases at V and 0 bases at J, with 18 bases between. The germline gives CDR1 ENHRY, CDR2 SYGVKD. This CDR3 has 18 residues. The CDR3 region has the DNA TGTGCCATCAGTGATCTGAGGGGCGGAGGGGACTCTGGAAACACCATATATTTT. This encodes CAISDLRGGGDSGNTIYF.

This rearrangement joins TRBV19 to TRBJ1-1; 9 bases line up with TRBD1. This CDR3 is 13 amino acids long. V dropped 6 bases and J dropped 10; count of bases not matched to a gene: 9. Per the germline V gene, CDR1 is LNHDA and CDR2 is SQIVND (reference sequence). The CDR3 DNA is TGTGCCAGTAGCTCCACAGGGGGCCTCGGAGCTTTCTTT. It is translated as CASSSTGGLGAFF.

A single count supports this clone. CDR3 coding DNA: TGTGCCAGCGGCGGGGTCCCTCCCGGGGGCTACACCTTC. Its translation: CASGGVPPGGYTF. The genes are TRBV12-3 or TRBV12-4 and TRBJ1-2, with no clear D. With 8 bases removed from V and 8 bases from J, the gap between germline ends came to 18 bases. CDR3 length: 13 amino acids.

The rearrangement uses TRBV4-2 and TRBJ1-2, with 10 nucleotides matching TRBD1. CDR1 is LGHNA and CDR2 is YNFKEQ in the germline V gene. Trimming took 0 bases from V and 4 from J; bases not matched to a gene: 5. This CDR3 is 16 amino acids long. CDR3 bases: TGTGCCAGCAGCCAAGACAGACAGGGGGCACCCTATGGCTACACCTTC. Amino acids: CASSQDRQGAPYGYTF.

The chain carries TRBV9 and TRBJ2-1, with 13 nucleotides matching TRBD2. The germline gives CDR1 SGDLS, CDR2 YYNGEE. The junction had 7 bases not matched to a gene; V was cut back by 0 bases and J by 13 bases. CDR3 size: 15 residues. The CDR3 region is CASSVGTSGGLRQFF. DNA of the CDR3: TGTGCCAGCAGCGTAGGGACTAGCGGGGGCCTCCGTCAGTTCTTC.

The chain has TRBV19 and TRBJ1-2, with a possible D match to TRBD1 (6 bases). The V and J ends lost 5 bases and 7 bases respectively, with 14 bases between them. Germline V gene sequence: CDR1 LNHDA, CDR2 SQIVND (reference sequence). The CDR3 sequence is 13 residues long. CDR3 in amino acids: CASSSHRARGYTF. CDR3 nucleotides: TGTGCCAGTAGTTCCCACAGGGCGCGTGGCTACACCTTC.

This rearrangement joins TRBV6-2 or TRBV6-3 to TRBJ1-1; no reliable D call. The V gene lost 0 bases and the J gene lost 0 bases, with 14 bases spanning the gap. There are 17 residues in the CDR3. Germline V gives CDR1 MNHEY, CDR2 SVGEGT. CDR3 residues: CASSYSARQRMNTEAFF. The DNA for the CDR3 is TGTGCCAGCAGTTACTCAGCCCGTCAGAGGATGAACACTGAAGCTTTCTTT.

J is TRBJ1-1 and V is TRBV5-8, with TRBD1 as a possible D gene (5 bases). This CDR3 has 13 amino acids. Germline lookup yields CDR1 SGHTS and CDR2 YDEGEE. Trimming pared 2 bases from V and 7 bases from J, leaving 12 bases between. The CDR3 nucleotides are TGTGCCAGCAGCTTTGGTTGGCAGGGTGAAGCTTTCTTT. Encoded protein: CASSFGWQGEAFF.

The chain employs TRBV9 and TRBJ2-1; weak D call: TRBD1 (5 bases). V gave up 4 bases and J gave up 5 bases, with 13 bases separating them. CDR3 length: 14 amino acids. Germline V gene lookup returns CDR1 SGDLS and CDR2 YYNGEE. CDR3 amino acids: CASSKGSSDNEQFF. The CDR3 region has the DNA TGTGCCAGCAGCAAGGGGTCTTCGGACAATGAGCAGTTCTTC.

The rearrangement joins TRBV19 to TRBJ2-7; TRBD1 matches at 7 bases. Germline V gives CDR1 LNHDA, CDR2 SQIVND (reference sequence). This CDR3 spans 14 amino acids. V lost 5 bases and J lost 2; bases outside the gene matches: 6. Written as DNA, the CDR3 is TGTGCCAGTAGTTACGAGACAGGGACCTACGAGCAGTACTTC. As protein: CASSYETGTYEQYF.

The chain combines TRBV27 with TRBJ1-2; possible D gene TRBD1, 6 bases. V was pared by 0 bases and J by 4 bases, with 9 bases between. CDR1 is MNHEY and CDR2 is SMNVEV in the germline V gene (reference sequence). This CDR3 contains 14 residues. The CDR3 loop is CASSLSPGVYGYTF. CDR3 coding DNA: TGTGCCAGCAGTTTATCACCAGGGGTCTATGGCTACACCTTC.